This T cell receptor beta chain was recovered during a study of beta chain features in type 1 diabetes. Study-level results: Shorter TCRB CDR3s, moderately but significantly so, marked every one of the four CD4+ subsets in Type 1 diabetes patients. Cells with high TCR expression could be over-represented by cDNA sequencing. Fewer insertions but more deletions were seen at VDJ junctions in type 1 diabetes patients.

CDR1 is SGHTA, CDR2 FQGNSA, per germline. V was clipped by 0 bases and J by 6 bases, with 9 bases between them. CDR3 length: 14 residues. Expressed TCRB transcripts were sequenced after all isolated RNA was converted to cDNA. The assay was immunoSEQ multiplex PCR, and TCRdb's table has in-frame clones only and misses some. The sample records 300,000 to 350,000 clones, 7% to 10% being singletons. This clone has just a few counts. Its matching antigen is unknown. Via the markers CD45RO/CCR7/CD25/CD127/CD95/CD27, stem cell-like memory, regulatory, central memory and naive CD4+ cells were sorted. Each sorted fraction was over 95% pure.

Sequenced material: central memory CD4+ T cells from blood. This TCR was sampled from a man between 25 and 39 years old with type 1 diabetes. The rearrangement joins TRBV7-2 to TRBJ1-5, with D unclear. The CDR3 protein is CASSLAYTPQPQHF. For the CDR3, the DNA is TGTGCCAGCAGCTTAGCTTATACACCTCAGCCCCAGCATTTT. The variable domain in full, with the rest retrieved from reference TRBV7-2 and TRBJ1-5, is GAGVSQSPSNKVTEKGKDVELRCDPISGHTALYWYRQSLGQGLEFLIYFQGNSAPDKSGLPSDRFSAERTGGSVSTLTIQRTQQEDSAVYLCASSLAYTPQPQHFGDGTRLSIL.